The present T cell receptor (beta chain) was sequenced within a study of blood T cell repertoires in COVID-19. On the study more broadly: Samples taken during acute and convalescent COVID-19 were collected in the United States, Italy and Spain. The analysed material was cDNA or gDNA that came from T cells, B-cell-depleted T cells, or PBMCs.

Seattle patients were enrolled during active infection and followed longitudinally. Per germline, CDR1 MNHEY and CDR2 SMNVEV (reference sequence). The CDR3 consists of 16 residues. V gave up 3 bases and J gave up 4 bases; unmatched junction bases: 9. Original data processing: Reference gene primer amplification gave estimated nucleated cell counts. Only in-frame clones appear in the TCRdb table, and some are missing; sequencing was by immunoSEQ multiplex PCR. V, J and clone size reflect that table, while D and trimming were determined from the DNA. The table lists 250,000 to 350,000 clones, roughly 90% of them singletons.

The J gene is TRBJ1-5, the V gene TRBV27; 7 bases agree with TRBD1. Sequenced: peripheral blood. The receptor was derived from a young woman with COVID-19, enrolled during active disease. The CDR3 DNA sequence: TGTGCCAGCAGTTTCGGGGGCAGGGGGGATAATCAGCCCCAGCATTTT. Amino acid sequence: CASSFGGRGDNQPQHF.